This passage covers 12 T cell receptor beta chains from one sample sequenced in a study. TCRdb re-called the RT-PCR reads with MiXCR, one entry per CDR3 protein. The sample holds around 700,000 distinct CDR3 sequences; 12% to 15% are singletons and the top ten take 3% to 4.5%. Sequenced sample: memory CD4+ T cells from blood. All receptors derive from a female donor in good health, serving as a healthy control.

The chain uses TRBV6-5 and TRBJ1-1, with D tentatively TRBD1 (6 bases). V lost 6 bases to trimming and J lost 8 bases, with 19 bases between them. The V gene's germline CDR1 is MNHEY and CDR2 SVGAGI. The CDR3 runs to 14 residues. The CDR3 here is CASRQSQKQGEAFF. The CDR3 DNA is TGTGCCAGCAGACAATCCCAAAAACAGGGAGAAGCTTTCTTT.

The chain links TRBV5-1 to TRBJ2-2; 12 bases agree with TRBD2. The CDR3 sequence is 16 residues long. Germline V gene data show CDR1 as SGHRS and CDR2 as YFSETQ. Germline trimming cut 0 bases from V and 5 bases from J; bases unmatched to any gene: 2. The CDR3 region is CASSLGLAGGTGELFF. In DNA form, the CDR3 reads TGCGCCAGCAGCTTGGGCCTAGCGGGAGGGACCGGGGAGCTGTTTTTT.

This clonotype came up many times. The genes are TRBV12-3 or TRBV12-4 and TRBJ2-4; D is perhaps TRBD1 (5 bases). V lost 4 bases to trimming and J lost 0 bases, with 13 bases between them. This CDR3 has 16 residues. Here the CDR3 reads CASSSSRTLAKNIQYF. Written as DNA, the CDR3 is TGTGCCAGCAGTTCATCACGGACACTAGCCAAAAACATTCAGTACTTC.

This clonotype turned up a few times. This chain links TRBV25-1 with TRBJ2-2; tentatively, D is TRBD2 (6 bases). Trimming left V 6 bases short and J 2 bases short, with 10 bases between. The CDR3 is made up of 14 amino acids. Per the germline V gene, CDR1 is MGHDK and CDR2 is SYGVNS. CDR3 amino acids: CASRDYRNTGELFF. CDR3 nucleotide sequence: TGTGCCAGCAGGGACTACCGTAACACCGGGGAGCTGTTTTTT.

This clonotype came up a few times. The V and J genes are TRBV18 and TRBJ2-5; D could derive from TRBD1 or TRBD2 (5 bases each). The CDR3 runs 15 residues. Trimming removed 4 bases from V and 5 bases from J, with 17 bases in between. Germline CDR1 and CDR2: KGHSH and LQKENI. The CDR3 DNA sequence: TGTGCCAGCTCACTCACCGGGGCCTCCGGGGAGACCCAGTACTTC. Translated: CASSLTGASGETQYF.

This chain uses TRBV12-3 or TRBV12-4 with TRBJ2-5; 7 bases fit TRBD2. Unmatched junction bases numbered 8, after V lost 2 bases and J lost 5 bases. The CDR3 totals 15 residues. DNA for the CDR3: TGTGCCAGCAGTTTACAGGGAGCGGGGAGTGAGACCCAGTACTTC. It yields the protein CASSLQGAGSETQYF.

There are a few counts of this clonotype. The CDR3 loop reads CASRPGNGFGEQFF. Written as DNA, the CDR3 is TGTGCCAGCAGGCCGGGGAACGGATTTGGTGAGCAGTTCTTC. This chain connects TRBV7-3 to TRBJ2-1; D might be TRBD2 (5 bases). This CDR3 comprises 14 residues. Germline V lookup: CDR1 SGHTA, CDR2 FQGTGA. With 6 bases removed from V and 9 bases from J, the gap between germline ends came to 18 bases.

This clonotype showed up many times. V is TRBV6-5 and J is TRBJ1-2; a possible D gene is TRBD1 (6 bases). The CDR3 runs to 12 residues. CDR1 is MNHEY and CDR2 is SVGAGI in the germline V gene. V lost 5 bases, J lost 8 bases, and 12 bases lay in between. The DNA of the CDR3 is TGTGCCAGCAGTCGGGGGGCGAGCGGCTACACCTTC. Encoded protein: CASSRGASGYTF.

This clonotype was counted only a few times. This chain connects TRBV27 to TRBJ1-5, with D unclear. With 3 bases removed from V and 1 base from J, the gap between germline ends came to 10 bases. Germline V gives CDR1 MNHEY, CDR2 SMNVEV (reference sequence). The CDR3 runs to 15 residues. CDR3 bases: TGTGCCAGCAGTTTTAAGGGCCCCAGCAATCAGCCCCAGCATTTT. It yields the protein CASSFKGPSNQPQHF.

This clonotype was counted many times. The chain is built from TRBV20-1 and TRBJ2-1, with 8 bases matching TRBD2. Germline values: CDR1 DFQATT, CDR2 SNEGSKA (reference sequence). There are 16 residues in the CDR3. With V trimmed by 2 bases and J by 1 base, 7 bases remained unmatched. Written as DNA, the CDR3 is TGCAGTGCTAGAACATTAGCGGGAATATCCTACAATGAGCAGTTCTTC. Its protein product is CSARTLAGISYNEQFF.

The chain recombines TRBV18 with TRBJ1-5; D remains unclear. The CDR3 extends over 14 amino acids. Germline V lookup: CDR1 KGHSH, CDR2 LQKENI. The V end was cut by 3 bases, the J end by 5 bases, with 11 bases between. The CDR3 region is CASSPARQDQPQHF. In nucleotides, the CDR3 is TGTGCCAGCTCACCTGCTCGTCAGGATCAGCCCCAGCATTTT.

This clonotype was seen a handful of times. The chain recombines TRBV6-5 with TRBJ2-1; TRBD1 or TRBD2 may be the D gene (5 bases each). The CDR3 loop spans 15 amino acids. V was shortened by 5 bases and J by 2 bases, with 13 bases between the two germline ends. Germline V gene data show CDR1 as MNHEY and CDR2 as SVGAGI. The CDR3 DNA sequence: TGTGCCAGCAGTCCCGGGACCCTTGCCTACAATGAGCAGTTCTTC. Protein sequence: CASSPGTLAYNEQFF.